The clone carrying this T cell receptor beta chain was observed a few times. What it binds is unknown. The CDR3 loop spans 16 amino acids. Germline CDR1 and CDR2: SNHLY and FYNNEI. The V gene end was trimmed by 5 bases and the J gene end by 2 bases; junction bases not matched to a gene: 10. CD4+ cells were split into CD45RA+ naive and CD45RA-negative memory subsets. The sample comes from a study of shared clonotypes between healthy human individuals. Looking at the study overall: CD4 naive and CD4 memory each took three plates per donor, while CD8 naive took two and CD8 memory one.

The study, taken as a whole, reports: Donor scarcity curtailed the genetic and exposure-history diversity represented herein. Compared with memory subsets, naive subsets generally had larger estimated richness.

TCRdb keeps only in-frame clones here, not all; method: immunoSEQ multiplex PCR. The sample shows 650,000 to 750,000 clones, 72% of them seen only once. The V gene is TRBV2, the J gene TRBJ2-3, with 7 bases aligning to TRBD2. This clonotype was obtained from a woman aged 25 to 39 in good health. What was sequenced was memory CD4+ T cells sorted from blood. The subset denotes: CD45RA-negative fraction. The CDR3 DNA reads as TGTGCCAGCAGTTTCGGGAGGTCGGGGGACACAGATACGCAGTATTTT. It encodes CASSFGRSGDTDTQYF.